These 28 T cell receptor beta chains came from one sample sequenced in a study of T cell repertoires in cytomegalovirus infection. These receptors have no known antigen. TCRdb independently ran MiXCR on the reads; one entry per CDR3 protein. The profile shows approximately 1,000,000 distinct CDR3 sequences, more than 25% of them singletons. The sequencing used cultured CD8+ T cells from PBMCs, collected from culture after CMV antigen stimulation. All receptors come from a human donor in good health (CMV status not recorded). Some clones in this sample may be carry-over from other donors' samples.

The chain couples TRBV28 to TRBJ2-7; possible D gene TRBD2, 5 bases. The CDR3 has 14 residues. Deletions cut 3 bases from V and 2 bases from J, with 11 bases between. Germline V gene lookup returns CDR1 MDHEN and CDR2 SYDVKM. The CDR3 loop is CASSFRGSTYEQYV. Here the CDR3 DNA reads TGTGCCAGCAGTTTTCGGGGATCGACCTACGAGCAGTACGTC.

In this sample, this clonotype turned up many times. V and J are TRBV7-9 and TRBJ1-2; 9 nucleotides match TRBD1. V was pared by 10 bases and J by 3 bases, with 3 bases of the junction left unmatched. Germline V gives CDR1 SEHNR, CDR2 FQNEAQ (reference sequence). The CDR3 extends over 12 amino acids. CDR3 in amino acids: CATWTGDYGYTF. CDR3 coding DNA: TGTGCCACATGGACAGGGGACTATGGCTACACCTTC. The complete variable domain, with remaining parts taken from reference TRBV7-9 and TRBJ1-2, reads DTGVSQNPRHKITKRGQNVTFRCDPISEHNRLYWYRQTLGQGPEFLTYFQNEAQLEKSRLLSDRFSAERPKGSFSTLEIQRTEQGDSAMYLCATWTGDYGYTFGSGTRLTVV.

This clonotype was seen many times. The chain couples TRBV7-6 to TRBJ1-5, with D perhaps TRBD1 (5 bases). Germline V lookup: CDR1 SGHVS, CDR2 FNYEAQ. V lost 2 bases and J 0 bases, leaving 17 bases between the germline ends. The CDR3 totals 18 residues. CDR3: CASSLIMWDGDSNQPQHF. The CDR3 region has the DNA TGTGCCAGCAGCTTAATAATGTGGGACGGAGATAGCAATCAGCCCCAGCATTTT.

Many counts were recorded for this clonotype. V usage is TRBV7-2 and J usage is TRBJ1-5, with no clear D. Per germline, CDR1 SGHTA and CDR2 FQGNSA. The V end was cut by 5 bases, the J end by 5 bases, with 16 bases between. The CDR3 runs 15 residues. CDR3 nucleotides: TGTGCCAGCAGCCCTCAGGCGACACGGCATCAGCCCCAGCATTTT. Amino acids: CASSPQATRHQPQHF.

V usage is TRBV3-1 and J usage is TRBJ1-2; TRBD1 matches 8 bases. Germline-derived CDR1 and CDR2 are LGHDT and YNNKEL (reference sequence). The CDR3 is made up of 14 amino acids. Unmatched junction bases numbered 11, after V lost 6 bases and J lost 8 bases. Here the CDR3 DNA reads TGTGCCAGCAGTCCAAGGCCAGGGGGCGACGGCTACACCTTC. The encoded protein is CASSPRPGGDGYTF.

V gene TRBV5-5 combines with J gene TRBJ2-7, with 7 positions matching TRBD1. J was trimmed by 3 bases and V by 4 bases; bases with no gene match: 10. The V gene's germline CDR1 is SGHKS and CDR2 YYEKEE (reference sequence). The CDR3 runs to 15 residues. CDR3 region: CASSPNRGFFYEQYV. DNA for the CDR3: TGTGCCAGCAGCCCGAACAGGGGATTTTTCTACGAGCAGTACGTC.

This clonotype has just a few counts. The CDR3 nucleotides read TGCAGTGCTAGAGATGACAGAAAGGGCGAGCAGTACTTC. The encoded protein is CSARDDRKGEQYF. This chain links TRBV20-1 with TRBJ2-7, with D perhaps TRBD1 (5 bases). CDR1 DFQATT and CDR2 SNEGSKA come from the germline V gene (reference sequence). V was clipped by 0 bases and J by 6 bases, with 12 bases between them. The CDR3 has 13 residues.

This clonotype was seen repeatedly, ten times or more. One junction end disagrees with the germline gene, perhaps due to a read error. This chain joins TRBV5-1 and TRBJ1-5, with 9 bases lining up with TRBD1. This CDR3 comprises 15 residues. In germline, CDR1 is SGHRS, CDR2 YFSETQ. The CDR3 DNA reads TGTGCCAGCAGCCTAGGACAGGGGAACAATCAGCCCCAGCATTTT. As protein: CASSLGQGNNQPQHF. Combining the CDR3 with reference TRBV5-1 and TRBJ1-5 gives the whole variable domain KAGVTQTPRYLIKTRGQQVTLSCSPISGHRSVSWYQQTPGQGLQFLFEYFSETQRNKGNFPGRFSGRQFSNSRSEMNVSTLELGDSALYLCASSLGQGNNQPQHFGDGTRLSIL.

This clonotype was detected ten times or more. This sequence joins TRBV7-9 and TRBJ1-1; perhaps TRBD1 as D (6 bases). Between the trimmed V and J ends, which lost 5 bases and 5 bases, there was a span of 21 bases. Germline CDR1 SEHNR, CDR2 FQNEAQ (reference sequence). The CDR3 consists of 16 residues. The CDR3 sequence is CASSGTGKPRRTEAFF. In DNA form, the CDR3 reads TGTGCCAGCAGCGGCACAGGGAAACCCCGAAGAACTGAAGCTTTCTTT.

This clonotype was seen a few times. The chain uses TRBV7-6 and TRBJ2-1, with 8 bases identical to TRBD2. From germline, CDR1 is SGHVS and CDR2 FNYEAQ. V dropped 3 bases and J dropped 11; count of bases not matched to a gene: 12. CDR3 size: 15 residues. DNA of the CDR3: TGTGCCAGCAGCTTGTCGGGGGGGCGAGGGCGTCAGCAGTTCTTC. This encodes CASSLSGGRGRQQFF. Complete variable domain (other parts from reference TRBV7-6 and TRBJ2-1): GAGVSQSPRYKVTKRGQDVALRCDPISGHVSLYWYRQALGQGPEFLTYFNYEAQQDKSGLPNDRFSAERPEGSISTLTIQRTEQRDSAMYRCASSLSGGRGRQQFFGPGTRLTVL.

The sample holds a few counts of this clonotype. The gene calls are TRBV27 and TRBJ1-5; D unclear. From germline, CDR1 is MNHEY and CDR2 SMNVEV (reference sequence). Trimming took off 5 bases at V and 5 bases at J, with 16 bases between the two ends. CDR3 length: 15 residues. Here the CDR3 DNA reads TGTGCCAGCAGTCAGAAGGGAGGGCTTCATCAGCCCCAGCATTTT. This sequence encodes CASSQKGGLHQPQHF.

This clonotype was found a few times. The V and J genes are TRBV27 and TRBJ2-7; D call uncertain. V lost 5 bases to trimming and J lost 6 bases, with 26 bases between them. The V gene's germline CDR1 is MNHEY and CDR2 SMNVEV (reference sequence). CDR3 length: 17 amino acids. The CDR3 sequence is CASSPSYGEDLLGEQYV. In nucleotides, the CDR3 is TGTGCCAGCAGTCCCAGTTATGGAGAAGACCTGTTGGGCGAGCAGTACGTC.

The chain combines TRBV6-5 with TRBJ1-6; a possible D gene is TRBD1 (6 bases). The V end was cut by 6 bases, the J end by 8 bases, with 14 bases between. Germline CDR1 MNHEY, CDR2 SVGAGI. The length of the CDR3 is 14 residues. CDR3 in DNA: TGTGCCAGCAGACTACAGGGAGGGTATTCACCCCTCCACTTT. Its translation: CASRLQGGYSPLHF.

The chain joins TRBV4-1 to TRBJ2-1, with D uncertain. The CDR3 extends over 16 amino acids. The V and J ends lost 1 base and 3 bases respectively, with 13 bases between them. Germline V gene sequence: CDR1 MGHRA, CDR2 YSYEKL. CDR3 nucleotide sequence: TGCGCCAGCAGCCAAGTGCGACTGGCCATCTACAATGAGCAGTTCTTC. This sequence encodes CASSQVRLAIYNEQFF.

This clonotype was detected a few times. This chain connects TRBV12-3 or TRBV12-4 to TRBJ2-5; 11 bases are shared with TRBD1. V lost 4 bases to trimming and J lost 6 bases; unmatched junction nucleotides: 4. The CDR3 length is 14 residues. The DNA of the CDR3 is TGTGCCAGCAGTTCGGACAGGGGGCAAAAGACCCAGTACTTC. Protein product: CASSSDRGQKTQYF.

This clonotype was counted many times. The CDR3 reads CASSLEGRRTEPQHF. Written as DNA, the CDR3 is TGTGCCAGCAGTTTAGAGGGTAGAAGGACTGAGCCCCAGCATTTT. This chain links TRBV12-3 or TRBV12-4 with TRBJ1-5; the D is unclear. The germline V and J ends were trimmed by 1 base and 8 bases, with 15 bases remaining between them. The CDR3 has 15 residues.

This sequence joins TRBV4-2 and TRBJ1-1, with TRBD1 matching over 11 bases. Losses at the gene ends were 7 bases for V and 7 bases for J; bases not matched to a gene: 8. Germline V gene lookup returns CDR1 LGHNA and CDR2 YNFKEQ. This CDR3 has 14 residues. CDR3 in DNA: TGTGCCAGCACCAGGACAGGGGGCTCCCATGAAGCTTTCTTT. Its translation is CASTRTGGSHEAFF.

The CDR3 is CSAHDLSSYNEQFF. Here the CDR3 DNA reads TGCAGTGCGCATGACCTCAGCTCCTACAATGAGCAGTTCTTC. This rearrangement joins TRBV20-1 to TRBJ2-1; D gene uncertain. The CDR3 spans 14 residues. Germline V gene lookup returns CDR1 DFQATT and CDR2 SNEGSKA (reference sequence). V gave up 6 bases and J gave up 0 bases, with 12 bases separating them.

At least ten counts were recorded for this clonotype. This rearrangement joins TRBV7-6 to TRBJ2-7; the D is unclear. V lost 1 base, J lost 2 bases, and 9 bases lay in between. The V gene's germline CDR1 is SGHVS and CDR2 FNYEAQ. The CDR3 has 14 amino acids. Here the CDR3 DNA reads TGTGCCAGCAGCTTAGGTGCAGTGACCTACGAGCAGTACTTC. Translating gives CASSLGAVTYEQYF.

DNA of the CDR3: TGTGCCAGCAGTCCAGGGACACTTCTACCCCCCTACTACGAGCAGTACGTC. It specifies CASSPGTLLPPYYEQYV. V gene TRBV28 combines with J gene TRBJ2-7, with a weak D call TRBD1 (6 bases). Deletions cut 5 bases from V and 3 bases from J, with 23 bases between. Per germline, CDR1 MDHEN and CDR2 SYDVKM. The CDR3 covers 17 residues.

This clonotype has just a few counts. The V call is TRBV13, the J call TRBJ2-1; D ambiguous. The CDR3 totals 13 residues. V lost 0 bases and J 6 bases, leaving 6 bases between the germline ends. Per the germline V gene, CDR1 is PRHDT and CDR2 is FYEKMQ (reference sequence). The CDR3 DNA follows: TGTGCCAGCAGCTTAGGTATCAGCAATGAGCAGTTCTTC. Translated: CASSLGISNEQFF. Combining the CDR3 with reference TRBV13 and TRBJ2-1 gives the whole variable domain AAGVIQSPRHLIKEKRETATLKCYPIPRHDTVYWYQQGPGQDPQFLISFYEKMQSDKGSIPDRFSAQQFSDYHSELNMSSLELGDSALYFCASSLGISNEQFFGPGTRLTVL.

V is TRBV10-3 and J is TRBJ1-1; 10 bases are shared with TRBD1. Losses at the gene ends were 5 bases for V and 6 bases for J; bases not matched to a gene: 6. The germline V gene encodes CDR1 ENHRY and CDR2 SYGVKD. The CDR3 has 14 amino acids. The CDR3: CAISTGQGVSEAFF. The CDR3 DNA reads as TGTGCCATCAGTACCGGACAGGGGGTATCTGAAGCTTTCTTT.

This clonotype showed up just a few times. The chain links TRBV6-2 or TRBV6-3 to TRBJ2-1; TRBD1 matches at 11 bases. This CDR3 comprises 14 residues. CDR1 and CDR2 from the germline V gene are MNHEY and SVGEGT. Trimming removed 7 bases from V and 5 bases from J; junction bases left unmatched: 4. CDR3 residues: CASNLDRGHNEQFF. The CDR3 nucleotides are TGTGCCAGCAACCTGGACAGGGGGCACAATGAGCAGTTCTTC.

The rearrangement uses TRBV6-2 or TRBV6-3 and TRBJ1-1, with a weak D call TRBD1 (5 bases). The germline CDR1 and CDR2 sequences are MNHEY and SVGEGT. The CDR3 loop spans 11 amino acids. The ends were cut back, 8 bases at V and 7 bases at J, with 11 bases in the middle. The CDR3 reads CASRGGFEAFF. In DNA form, the CDR3 reads TGTGCCAGCCGCGGGGGGTTTGAAGCTTTCTTT.

This chain connects TRBV29-1 to TRBJ2-5; 11 bases are shared with TRBD1. The germline V gene encodes CDR1 SQVTM and CDR2 ANQGSEA. J lost 5 bases, V lost 4 bases, and 3 bases had no gene match. This CDR3 has 13 amino acids. The CDR3 DNA is TGCAGCGTTGGGACAGGGGGCGCTGAGACCCAGTACTTC. This translates into CSVGTGGAETQYF. The whole variable domain, filled in from reference TRBV29-1 and TRBJ2-5, reads SAVISQKPSRDICQRGTSLTIQCQVDSQVTMMFWYRQQPGQSLTLIATANQGSEATYESGFVIDKFPISRPNLTFSTLTVSNMSPEDSSIYLCSVGTGGAETQYFGPGTRLLVL.

The CDR3 region is CSVGTSGGPGEQFF. CDR3 DNA: TGCAGCGTTGGGACTAGCGGGGGGCCAGGGGAGCAGTTCTTC. The V and J genes are TRBV29-1 and TRBJ2-1; 14 nucleotides align to TRBD2. The trim removed 4 bases at V and 10 bases at J, leaving 6 bases unmatched. Per the germline V gene, CDR1 is SQVTM and CDR2 is ANQGSEA. The CDR3 runs 14 residues.

This clonotype was observed at least ten times. The chain carries TRBV4-3 and TRBJ1-1; perhaps TRBD1 as D (5 bases). V was cut by 0 bases and J by 3 bases, with 8 bases left in between. CDR3 size: 14 residues. The germline CDR1 and CDR2 sequences are LGHNA and YSLEER. CDR3: CASSQDLGDTEAFF. Here the CDR3 DNA reads TGCGCCAGCAGCCAAGATCTGGGGGACACTGAAGCTTTCTTT.

This clonotype has just a few counts. Here the CDR3 DNA reads TGTGCCAGCAGCCCCTCGGGGGGGAACTACAATGAGCAGTTCTTC. Translating it yields CASSPSGGNYNEQFF. V is TRBV5-6 and J is TRBJ2-1, with 8 bases identical to TRBD2. J lost 3 bases, V lost 4 bases, and 6 bases had no gene match. The germline V gene encodes CDR1 SGHDT and CDR2 YYEEEE. This CDR3 contains 15 residues.